This T cell receptor (beta chain) stems from a study of blood T cell repertoires in COVID-19. Study background: Material from acute and convalescent COVID-19 was sourced from the United States, Italy and Spain.

In the authors' workflow: Estimated nucleated cell counts came from reference gene primer amplification. The method was immunoSEQ multiplex PCR; TCRdb's version includes in-frame clones alone and lacks a portion of them. That table supplies the V and J calls and clone size; D and trimming were determined from the DNA. The profile shows 140,000 to 150,000 clones, approximately 80% of them singletons. The CDR3 length is 14 residues. Between the trimmed V and J ends, which lost 3 bases and 6 bases, there was a span of 9 bases. The germline V gene encodes CDR1 MRHNA and CDR2 SNTAGT. Sequenced: peripheral blood. The genes are TRBV6-4 and TRBJ1-6, with D perhaps TRBD1 (6 bases). The sequence derives from a human donor in a cohort sampled during active COVID-19. The CDR3 here is CASSEQGRNSPLHF. The CDR3 coding sequence is TGTGCCAGCAGTGAACAGGGACGTAATTCACCCCTCCACTTT.